This T cell receptor beta chain is from a study of type 1 and type 2 diabetes patients. The PCR template was genomic DNA. Amplification of the beta chain CDR3 used 30 forward and 13 reverse multiplex primers. TCRdb fed the multiplex PCR reads into MiXCR, producing one record per CDR3 protein. The table records approximately 260,000 distinct CDR3 sequences, 40% to 50% of them present only once. Many counts were recorded for this clonotype. Trimming stripped 3 bases from V and 5 bases from J, with 7 bases between. The CDR3 is 12 amino acids. Looked up from germline, CDR1 is ENHRY and CDR2 is SYGVKD. This chain uses TRBV10-3 with TRBJ2-5; D is unresolved. Sequenced sample: peripheral blood mononuclear cells (PBMCs). The sequence came from a man younger than 35 with type 2 diabetes. CDR3: CAISDTRETQYF. CDR3 DNA sequence: TGTGCCATCAGTGACACCCGGGAGACCCAGTACTTC.